The clone carrying this TCR beta chain turned up a few times. The entry originates in a study of T cells in Graves' hyperthyroidism and ophthalmopathy. Study summary: Once the initial diagnosis was made, peripheral blood was obtained before any treatment.

Deletions cut 6 bases from V and 1 base from J, with 6 bases between. This CDR3 region has 12 residues. The germline V gene encodes CDR1 SQVTM and CDR2 ANQGSEA. There were TCR beta CDR3 regions amplified from RNA transcripts. TCR CDR3 regions were first amplified by RT-PCR with HTBI primers. In TCRdb, the multiplex PCR reads were re-called with MiXCR into one record per CDR3 protein. Altogether a few hundred thousand distinct CDR3 sequences are present, about 15% being singletons, with the ten largest covering roughly 25%. The chain is built from TRBV29-1 and TRBJ2-2; D ambiguous. The sequence was obtained from a woman aged 18-29 years with Graves' hyperthyroidism that later progressed to Graves' ophthalmopathy. The source material was blood. DNA for the CDR3: TGCAGCGTCCGCCTGAACACCGGGGAGCTGTTTTTT. It codes for CSVRLNTGELFF.